These T cell receptor beta chains were read from a single sample in a study of T cell changes during pregnancy in multiple sclerosis. The repertoire was sequenced with immunoSEQ multiplex PCR; TCRdb's copy has only in-frame clones and lacks some. The data contain under 50,000 clones, 80% to 95% of them singletons. Sequenced here: CD4+ T cells from peripheral blood mononuclear cells, sampled in the first trimester of pregnancy. These receptors all come from a female donor with multiple sclerosis, enrolled in a pregnancy study. The CDR3 runs from the conserved cysteine through the conserved F or W. Fields, in order: V gene, D gene, J gene, CDR3 protein. A D gene is named only where the DNA matches it firmly.

TRBV27	TRBD1	TRBJ1-5	CASSFRQGGNQPQHF
TRBV4-1	NA	TRBJ2-2	CASSHPWGRTNTGELFF
TRBV6-5	NA	TRBJ2-1	CASSPGYNEQFF
TRBV10-3	TRBD2	TRBJ2-5	CAISEGLAYQETQYF
TRBV5-6	NA	TRBJ1-1	CASRQALNTEAFF
TRBV6-4	NA	TRBJ2-3	CASSLQQGDTQYF
TRBV5-4	NA	TRBJ2-3	CASSHPGESKDTQYF
TRBV28	NA	TRBJ1-2	CASSLSLRGVYGYTF
TRBV5-1	NA	TRBJ2-1	CASSETPGWGNNEQFF
TRBV7-8	TRBD2	TRBJ2-1	CASSTTSGGYNEQFF
TRBV2	TRBD2	TRBJ2-1	CASRGGEQFF
TRBV20-1	NA	TRBJ2-7	CSAPVAYEQYF
TRBV5-1	NA	TRBJ2-7	CASSLGQLRSYEQYF
TRBV28	NA	TRBJ1-4	CACSSPRRVGGEKLFF
TRBV6-5	NA	TRBJ2-2	CASRVAVNTGELFF
TRBV29-1	NA	TRBJ1-2	CSVETEPYPYGYTF
TRBV15	TRBD2	TRBJ2-7	CATSKAGTSGYEQYF
TRBV5-6	TRBD1	TRBJ1-2	CASSSGQGSYGYTF
TRBV5-5	TRBD1	TRBJ2-7	CASSWDSVAYEQYF
TRBV6-6	NA	TRBJ2-7	CASSLGAQYEQYF
TRBV7-8	NA	TRBJ1-4	CASSLGGANEKLFF
TRBV7-2	NA	TRBJ2-7	CASSPRTFYEQYF
TRBV18	TRBD1	TRBJ1-1	CASSPLDRSAEAFF
TRBV10-3	NA	TRBJ2-6	CAITGGSGSSGANVLTF
TRBV6-5	TRBD1	TRBJ1-5	CASKPGQLNQPQHF
TRBV27	NA	TRBJ1-1	CASTLWDGGATEAFF
TRBV19	TRBD1	TRBJ1-1	CASTTTGTATEAFF
TRBV4-2	TRBD2	TRBJ2-1	CASSFGGLAGNYNEQFF
TRBV28	NA	TRBJ1-1	CASSPVLNTEAFF
TRBV28	TRBD1	TRBJ1-2	CATGQGANGYTF
TRBV9	TRBD2	TRBJ2-1	CASSIGTSGNNEQFF
TRBV28	NA	TRBJ1-4	CASSLGGINEKLFF